Presented here are 5 T cell receptor beta chains from one specimen sequenced in a study of synovial regulatory T cells in juvenile arthritis. Measured with immunoSEQ multiplex PCR; TCRdb has only the in-frame clones, and not every one. The sample's table shows 7,500 to 10,000 clones. Sample: Treg cells from blood. Subset in this sample: remaining (HLA-DR-negative) circulating blood Treg cells. The receptor source for this set is a donor younger than 30 with juvenile idiopathic arthritis.

The chain links TRBV11-1 to TRBJ2-7; the TCRdb call, TRBD2, lacks DNA for checking. Germline V gene lookup returns CDR1 SGHAT and CDR2 FQDESV (reference sequence). The length of the CDR3 is 14 residues. No DNA was logged. This CDR3 is CASSLARENRRHYF. The variable domain in full, with the rest retrieved from reference TRBV11-1 and TRBJ2-7, is EAEVAQSPRYKITEKSQAVAFWCDPISGHATLYWYRQILGQGPELLVQFQDESVVDDSQLPKDRFSAERLKGVDSTLKIQPAELGDSAMYLCASSLARENRRHYFGPGTRLTVT.

The genes are TRBV19 and TRBJ1-5. The CDR3 runs to 13 residues. A DNA sequence was not provided. The germline V gene has CDR1 LNHDA and CDR2 SQIVND (reference sequence). The CDR3 loop reads CASSQYSNQPQHF. The full variable domain, with the rest looked up from reference TRBV19 and TRBJ1-5, is DGGITQSPKYLFRKEGQNVTLSCEQNLNHDAMYWYRQDPGQGLRLIYYSQIVNDFQKGDIAEGYSVSREKKESFPLTVTSAQKNPTAFYLCASSQYSNQPQHFGDGTRLSIL.

The rearrangement uses TRBV5-4 and TRBJ1-2. This CDR3 is 13 amino acids long. The nucleotide record is missing. Germline CDR1 reads SGHNT; CDR2 reads YYREEE (reference sequence). CDR3: CASSLTLDYGYTF.

V and J are TRBV9 and TRBJ2-3; absent DNA, TCRdb's TRBD2 call cannot be checked. Per the germline V gene, CDR1 is SGDLS and CDR2 is YYNGEE. The CDR3 totals 15 residues. No DNA sequence is on record. CDR3 loop: CASSVDSTSTDTQYF.

V is TRBV29-1 and J is TRBJ1-3. CDR1 is SQVTM, CDR2 ANQGSEA, per germline. The CDR3 covers 16 residues. The nucleotide record is missing. CDR3 residues: CSVEGLTDSDGNTIYF.